This entry features one T cell receptor (beta chain) sequence. Its target is not known. TCRdb's table, derived via immunoSEQ multiplex PCR, lists solely in-frame clones and lacks some. In the table there are around 2,200 clones, roughly four fifths of which are singletons. The data belong to a study of T cells after posttransplantation cyclophosphamide. Study-wide points: TRB overlap between skin or GI tissue T cells and blood was limited. Later post-transplant blood repertoires were often dominated by donor CD8+ memory clones.

Treatment was busulfan-fludarabine conditioning, a marrow graft, and cyclophosphamide on days +3 and +4. The clonotype comes from a male patient in his fifties who received an allogeneic stem cell transplant from a related donor and was CMV-positive. These T cells may partly come from the graft donor. The specimen comprised CD8+ T cells sorted from blood, sampled roughly 340 days after allogeneic stem cell transplant with posttransplant cyclophosphamide.

CDR3 bases: TGTGCCAGCAGTGAAGCGACTAGCGATCTAGAAGAGACCCAGTACTTC. Translating gives CASSEATSDLEETQYF. The V and J genes are TRBV6-1 and TRBJ2-5; 8 bases are a match to TRBD2. Losses at the gene ends were 0 bases for V and 3 bases for J; bases not matched to a gene: 6. From germline, CDR1 is MNHNS and CDR2 SASEGT. CDR3 length: 16 residues.